Listed here are 32 T cell receptor beta chains from one sample, sequenced in a study of blood T cell repertoires in COVID-19. Clones were sequenced by immunoSEQ multiplex PCR, and TCRdb holds only the in-frame ones, with some missing. The table records nearly 95,000 clones, approximately 89% of them present only once. Source material: peripheral blood. The source of these receptors is a human donor with acute or convalescent COVID-19. The donor label of this sample is uncertain.

The gene calls are TRBV3-1 (or the pseudogene TRBV3-2) and TRBJ2-1; 8 bases are a match to TRBD1. CDR3 size: 16 residues. V shed 0 bases, J shed 4 bases, and the junction held 5 bases outside the gene matches. The germline gives CDR1 LGHDT, CDR2 YNNKEL (reference sequence). The CDR3 sequence: CASSQDRTGRYNEQFF. The CDR3 DNA follows: TGTGCCAGCAGCCAAGATCGGACAGGGAGATACAATGAGCAGTTCTTC.

The V and J genes are TRBV12-3 or TRBV12-4 and TRBJ1-5, with D maybe TRBD1 (5 bases). Trimming removed 0 bases from V and 6 bases from J, with 6 bases in between. The CDR3 is 13 amino acids. The CDR3 DNA follows: TGTGCCAGCAGTTTAGCGGGGGGTCAGCCCCAGCATTTT. Its protein is CASSLAGGQPQHF.

The sample holds a few counts of this clone. The chain employs TRBV7-9 and TRBJ1-3; 7 bases are shared with TRBD1. The germline V gene encodes CDR1 SEHNR and CDR2 FQNEAQ (reference sequence). J lost 2 bases, V lost 4 bases, and 8 bases had no gene match. CDR3 length: 16 residues. CDR3 nucleotides: TGTGCCAGCAGCTCCCAGGGGGTTGGGGCTGGAAACACCATATATTTT. Protein sequence: CASSSQGVGAGNTIYF.

This sequence joins TRBV28 and TRBJ1-2; TRBD1 aligns across 8 bases. Germline V gives CDR1 MDHEN, CDR2 SYDVKM. V shed 5 bases and J 4 bases; nucleotides not matched to a gene: 12. The CDR3 runs to 16 residues. CDR3 amino acids: CASSALEGQGRYGYTF. CDR3 nucleotides: TGTGCCAGCAGTGCCCTGGAAGGACAGGGACGCTATGGCTACACCTTC.

V is TRBV4-1 and J is TRBJ2-7, with TRBD2 matching 7 bases. The V gene end was trimmed by 2 bases and the J gene end by 0 bases; junction bases not matched to a gene: 10. Germline CDR1 is MGHRA and CDR2 is YSYEKL. This CDR3 has 17 amino acids. The CDR3 bases are TGCGCCAGCAGCCAATTCGAGCGGGGCCCTGTCTCCTACGAGCAGTACTTC. Translated, it gives CASSQFERGPVSYEQYF.

V usage is TRBV6-1 and J usage is TRBJ1-2; 10 nucleotides line up with TRBD1. Unmatched junction bases numbered 11, after V lost 3 bases and J lost 1 base. CDR1 is MNHNS and CDR2 is SASEGT in the germline V gene. The CDR3 loop spans 18 amino acids. CDR3 nucleotides: TGTGCCAGCAGTGATTTGAGACAGGGGGCGACTTTTAACTATGGCTACACCTTC. Encoded protein: CASSDLRQGATFNYGYTF.

This chain links TRBV7-9 with TRBJ1-1, with TRBD1 as a possible D gene (6 bases). CDR1 SEHNR and CDR2 FQNEAQ come from the germline V gene (reference sequence). The CDR3 runs 15 residues. Deletions cut 1 base from V and 0 bases from J, with 9 bases between. Written as DNA, the CDR3 is TGTGCCAGCAGCTTAGGGGGACACATGAACACTGAAGCTTTCTTT. Translating it yields CASSLGGHMNTEAFF.

V usage is TRBV7-2 and J usage is TRBJ1-2, with a possible D match to TRBD1 (5 bases). Germline lookup yields CDR1 SGHTA and CDR2 FQGNSA. V lost 1 base and J 5 bases, leaving 11 bases between the germline ends. This CDR3 has 14 amino acids. CDR3 bases: TGTGCCAGCAGCTTAGAGGGGCCTTCTTATGGCTACACCTTC. Translated, it gives CASSLEGPSYGYTF.

The chain employs TRBV9 and TRBJ2-5, with D possibly being TRBD2 (7 bases). CDR1 and CDR2 (germline): SGDLS, YYNGEE. CDR3 length: 15 amino acids. The germline V and J ends were trimmed by 0 bases and 5 bases, with 14 bases remaining between them. CDR3 in DNA: TGTGCCAGCAGCGTAGCTGGGGGGCGGGGGGAGACCCAGTACTTC. Its translation: CASSVAGGRGETQYF.

This sequence joins TRBV7-2 and TRBJ2-7; D is uncertain. This CDR3 region has 15 residues. Trimming took off 1 base at V and 1 base at J, with 11 bases between the two ends. From germline, CDR1 is SGHTA and CDR2 FQGNSA. The CDR3 DNA reads as TGTGCCAGCAGCTTAGAGAGAGTTAAGTCCTACGAGCAGTACTTC. This translates into CASSLERVKSYEQYF.

This clone was seen just once. The gene calls are TRBV6-5 and TRBJ2-5, with D hard to call. This CDR3 is built from 12 residues. Germline V gene data show CDR1 as MNHEY and CDR2 as SVGAGI. Trimming shortened V by 8 bases and J by 5 bases, and 12 bases separated the two germline ends. The CDR3 nucleotides read TGTGCCAGCCTCCGCAGCGCGGAGACCCAGTACTTC. Protein product: CASLRSAETQYF.

The chain has TRBV11-3 and TRBJ2-7, with a tentative D call TRBD1 (6 bases). The CDR3 extends over 16 amino acids. Deletions cut 5 bases from V and 0 bases from J, with 17 bases between. Germline CDR1 and CDR2: SGHNT and YENEEA. Here the CDR3 DNA reads TGTGCCAGCAGCCCGTCAGGGGCCACCTTCTCCTACGAGCAGTACTTC. Translation gives CASSPSGATFSYEQYF.

The V and J genes are TRBV3-1 (or the pseudogene TRBV3-2) and TRBJ2-1; D perhaps matches TRBD1 (6 bases). In germline, CDR1 is LGHDT, CDR2 YNNKEL (reference sequence). V lost 1 base, J lost 4 bases, and 14 bases lay in between. The CDR3 sequence is 16 residues long. CDR3 residues: CASSQVRQGLYNEQFF. The CDR3 nucleotides are TGTGCCAGCAGCCAAGTTCGTCAGGGGCTGTACAATGAGCAGTTCTTC.

The chain uses TRBV12-3 or TRBV12-4 and TRBJ2-7; TRBD1 matches at 7 bases. The ends lost 8 bases at V and 5 bases at J; junction bases unmatched: 9. The CDR3 sequence is 13 residues long. The DNA for the CDR3 is TGTGCCAGCGGAGCGACAGGGTTCCACGAGCAGTACTTC. Translation: CASGATGFHEQYF.

The genes are TRBV10-1 and TRBJ1-2; TRBD1 matches at 8 bases. The germline V gene encodes CDR1 WNHNN and CDR2 SYGVQD (reference sequence). Trimming took 6 bases from V and 6 from J; bases not matched to a gene: 9. The CDR3 contains 14 residues. CDR3 region: CASSSGQGPHGYTF. Written as DNA, the CDR3 is TGCGCCAGCAGCTCCGGACAGGGCCCGCATGGCTACACCTTC.

V and J are TRBV7-9 and TRBJ2-7, with D maybe TRBD2 (5 bases). The CDR3 is made up of 12 amino acids. Germline CDR1 reads SEHNR; CDR2 reads FQNEAQ (reference sequence). Between the trimmed V and J ends, which lost 5 bases and 9 bases, there was a span of 14 bases. CDR3 amino acids: CASSPERRVQYF. The CDR3 DNA reads TGTGCCAGCAGCCCAGAGCGGCGCGTGCAGTACTTC.

This sequence joins TRBV6-2 or TRBV6-3 and TRBJ1-5, with D possibly TRBD1 on 5 matching bases. V lost 6 bases to trimming and J lost 6 bases, with 12 bases between them. CDR3 length equals 13 residues. CDR1 MNHEY and CDR2 SVGEGT come from the germline V gene. The DNA of the CDR3 is TGTGCCAGCAGCGACGGGGGGGGTCAGCCCCAGCATTTT. This sequence encodes CASSDGGGQPQHF.

The gene calls are TRBV14 and TRBJ2-7, with 7 positions matching TRBD2. The ends lost 2 bases at V and 4 bases at J; junction bases unmatched: 5. The CDR3 is 14 residues long. Germline V gene sequence: CDR1 SGHDN, CDR2 FVKESK. The CDR3 DNA reads as TGTGCCAGCAGCCAACTCCGGGGGGAGTACGAGCAGTACTTC. As protein: CASSQLRGEYEQYF.

The chain uses TRBV29-1 and TRBJ2-3; D possibly corresponds to TRBD2 (7 bases). The germline V and J ends were trimmed by 7 bases and 1 base, with 12 bases remaining between them. From germline, CDR1 is SQVTM and CDR2 ANQGSEA. The length of the CDR3 is 13 residues. The CDR3, as DNA: TGCAGCGCACGGGGGGCCGGCACAGATACGCAGTATTTT. It translates to CSARGAGTDTQYF.

This chain joins TRBV9 and TRBJ1-2; 10 bases are shared with TRBD1. Germline CDR1 SGDLS, CDR2 YYNGEE. This CDR3 comprises 15 residues. After removal of 4 bases from V and 5 bases from J, the junction contained 8 bases not matched to a gene. The CDR3 sequence is CASSPRQGAWYGYTF. CDR3 sequence (DNA): TGTGCCAGCAGCCCCCGACAGGGGGCATGGTATGGCTACACCTTC. Together with reference TRBV9 and TRBJ1-2, the CDR3 gives the full variable domain: DSGVTQTPKHLITATGQRVTLRCSPRSGDLSVYWYQQSLDQGLQFLIQYYNGEERAKGNILERFSAQQFPDLHSELNLSSLELGDSALYFCASSPRQGAWYGYTFGSGTRLTVV.

The rearrangement joins TRBV5-1 to TRBJ2-1, with D possibly TRBD2 on 5 matching bases. The CDR3 runs 16 residues. The germline V gene encodes CDR1 SGHRS and CDR2 YFSETQ. V dropped 3 bases and J dropped 6 bases, with 19 bases sitting between them. The CDR3 DNA follows: TGCGCCAGCAGCTCACAACTAGGGAATTCTCTCAATGAGCAGTTCTTC. Protein: CASSSQLGNSLNEQFF.

The chain joins TRBV28 to TRBJ2-1; 12 bases align to TRBD1. The CDR3 runs to 17 residues. Germline CDR1 MDHEN, CDR2 SYDVKM. V was pared by 6 bases and J by 1 base, with 7 bases of the junction left unmatched. The CDR3 DNA follows: TGTGCCAGCAGCTCAAGGGGACAGGGGGCATCCTACAATGAGCAGTTCTTC. Translation gives CASSSRGQGASYNEQFF.

This clone was observed a single time. The chain joins TRBV9 to TRBJ2-7; D is unclear. V gave up 4 bases and J gave up 6 bases, with 11 bases separating them. The CDR3 covers 12 residues. From germline, CDR1 is SGDLS and CDR2 YYNGEE. The CDR3 nucleotides read TGTGCCAGCAGCTCCCGTTCCGGCGAGCAGTACTTC. It yields the protein CASSSRSGEQYF.

Comment on this clone: An end of the junction differs from the germline gene, which may be a read error. This sequence joins TRBV7-9 and TRBJ2-3; 9 bases are shared with TRBD1. CDR1 and CDR2 from the germline V gene are SEHNR and FQNEAQ (reference sequence). The CDR3 loop spans 13 amino acids. The CDR3, as DNA: TGCAAAAGGACAGGGGTAGTCACAGATACGCAGTATTTT. It yields the protein CKRTGVVTDTQYF.

The rearrangement links TRBV6-5 to TRBJ1-6; unclear D gene. CDR1 and CDR2 (germline): MNHEY, SVGAGI. The CDR3 extends over 14 amino acids. V lost 10 bases to trimming and J lost 6 bases, with 16 bases between them. CDR3 sequence (DNA): TGTGCCATCATCCCAGTGGGCCGTAATTCACCCCTCCACTTT. Translation gives CAIIPVGRNSPLHF.

The CDR3, as DNA: TGTGCCAGCAGTCGGGGCGGGGCTAGCACAGATACGCAGTATTTT. Translated, it gives CASSRGGASTDTQYF. The chain has TRBV4-2 and TRBJ2-3, with D maybe TRBD2 (6 bases). The CDR3 is 15 residues long. Germline-derived CDR1 and CDR2 are LGHNA and YNFKEQ. V was trimmed by 6 bases and J by 0 bases, leaving 13 bases between them.

The chain is built from TRBV7-9 and TRBJ1-5; TRBD1 matches at 10 bases. Germline V gene lookup returns CDR1 SEHNR and CDR2 FQNEAQ (reference sequence). This CDR3 comprises 15 residues. The V and J ends lost 5 bases and 8 bases, in that order; junction bases with no gene match: 9. CDR3 loop: CASSPGTGANEPQHF. In DNA form, the CDR3 reads TGTGCCAGCAGCCCCGGGACAGGGGCCAACGAGCCCCAGCATTTT.

The CDR3 nucleotides are TGTGCCAGCAGCTTAGATGGTATTGTTAGCTCTGGGGCCAACGTCCTGACTTTC. Its translation: CASSLDGIVSSGANVLTF. The chain is built from TRBV11-3 and TRBJ2-6; D not certain. This CDR3 contains 18 residues. Trimming removed 0 bases from V and 0 bases from J, with 12 bases in between. The germline V gene has CDR1 SGHNT and CDR2 YENEEA.

This chain joins TRBV7-2 and TRBJ1-1; D gene uncertain. Germline-derived CDR1 and CDR2 are SGHTA and FQGNSA. Between the trimmed V and J ends, which lost 2 bases and 9 bases, there was a span of 10 bases. This CDR3 has 12 amino acids. CDR3 nucleotide sequence: TGTGCCAGCAGCTTATCCACGGTTCAAGCTTTCTTT. This encodes CASSLSTVQAFF.

This chain links TRBV6-2 or TRBV6-3 with TRBJ1-5, with a weak D call TRBD1 (5 bases). Trimming shortened V by 4 bases and J by 2 bases, and 12 bases separated the two germline ends. The CDR3 loop spans 15 amino acids. Germline values: CDR1 MNHEY, CDR2 SVGEGT. The CDR3 region is CASSFRGDRNQPQHF. The CDR3 DNA follows: TGTGCCAGCAGTTTCCGCGGGGACCGCAATCAGCCCCAGCATTTT.

A remark on this clone: One end of the junction does not line up with germline, which may come from a read error. The chain carries TRBV30 and TRBJ2-4, with D perhaps TRBD1 (6 bases). This CDR3 region has 11 residues. Per the germline V gene, CDR1 is GTSNPN and CDR2 is SVGIG (reference sequence). CDR3 DNA: TGTGCCTGGAGTGTAAGGGACATGCAGTACTTC. Residues: CAWSVRDMQYF.

This clone was counted a single time. This sequence joins TRBV15 and TRBJ2-7; a possible D gene is TRBD1 (6 bases). CDR3 length: 16 residues. The V gene lost 4 bases and the J gene lost 3 bases, with 19 bases spanning the gap. CDR1 and CDR2 from the germline V gene are LNHNV and YYDKDF (reference sequence). The CDR3 coding sequence is TGTGCCACCAGCAAAGACCCGGGACAAAAAGGCTACGAGCAGTACTTC. Residues: CATSKDPGQKGYEQYF.